This TCR beta chain was captured in a study of T-cell reconstitution after alpha-beta-depleted transplantation in children. Study-level results: Alpha-beta T cells present about two months after transplant were reported to originate from several hundred expanded graft clones. The study traced high day-60 TCRbeta diversity in some patients to surviving recipient T cells and thymic progenitors. T-cell counts and diversity at one year following transplant were attributed mainly to newly produced T cells.

The table lists this clonotype with many counts. The antigen remains unidentified. The CDR3 is made up of 12 amino acids. Trimming at V came to 0 bases and at J to 11 bases, leaving 2 bases not matched to a gene. Molecular barcoding with unique molecular identifiers was used for the TCRbeta library. Each CDR3 protein is one row after TCRdb ran MiXCR on the PCR reads. The data show roughly 200,000 distinct CDR3 sequences, under 13% seen once. This TCR was sampled from a child younger than two with acute myeloid leukemia, due to receive a stem cell transplant. The chain recombines TRBV12-3 or TRBV12-4 with TRBJ1-1; 8 positions match TRBD1. The material sequenced was PBMCs, taken before TCRalphabeta/CD19-depleted stem cell transplant. CDR3 loop: CASSLATGGAFF. CDR3 DNA: TGTGCCAGCAGTTTAGCCACAGGGGGGGCTTTCTTT.